These 25 T cell receptor beta chains originate from one sample sequenced in a study of beta chain features in type 1 diabetes. Expressed TCRB transcripts were sequenced because the entire RNA isolate underwent reverse transcription. TCRdb keeps only in-frame clones here, not all; method: immunoSEQ multiplex PCR. The table shows approximately 300,000 clones, with about 10% occurring only once. The sample consisted of naive CD4+ T cells from blood. The receptors come from a woman aged 25 to 39 in good health.

This clone was observed a few times. V and J are TRBV9 and TRBJ2-1; maybe TRBD1 (5 bases). Deletions cut 3 bases from V and 8 bases from J, with 12 bases between. This CDR3 region has 13 residues. Germline-derived CDR1 and CDR2 are SGDLS and YYNGEE. CDR3: CASSALQGHEQFF. The CDR3 bases are TGTGCCAGCAGCGCCCTTCAGGGCCATGAGCAGTTCTTC.

The rearrangement links TRBV18 to TRBJ2-1, with 9 bases lining up with TRBD1. The CDR3 loop spans 13 amino acids. CDR1 and CDR2 from the germline V gene are KGHSH and LQKENI. Trimming at V came to 3 bases and at J to 9 bases, leaving 3 bases not matched to a gene. This chain's CDR3 is CASSPGQGGEQFF. DNA for the CDR3: TGTGCCAGCTCACCGGGACAGGGCGGTGAGCAGTTCTTC.

The J gene is TRBJ2-3, the V gene TRBV5-1; 10 bases align to TRBD1. Trimming cost V 4 bases and J 5 bases; bases outside gene matches: 4. This CDR3 region has 14 residues. Germline CDR1 SGHRS, CDR2 YFSETQ. In DNA form, the CDR3 reads TGCGCCAGCAGCGTGGACAGGGGGAGAGATACGCAGTATTTT. Translation: CASSVDRGRDTQYF.

The chain combines TRBV18 with TRBJ1-5, with D tentatively TRBD1 (5 bases). The germline V gene has CDR1 KGHSH and CDR2 LQKENI. The CDR3 is 14 residues long. V was clipped by 1 base and J by 5 bases, with 9 bases between them. This CDR3 is CASSPLGADQPQHF. The CDR3 DNA follows: TGTGCCAGCTCACCACTAGGGGCGGATCAGCCCCAGCATTTT.

This rearrangement joins TRBV29-1 to TRBJ2-2, with D possibly being TRBD1 (6 bases). The CDR3 spans 13 residues. The germline V and J ends were trimmed by 6 bases and 3 bases, with 11 bases remaining between them. Germline CDR1 reads SQVTM; CDR2 reads ANQGSEA. CDR3 sequence (DNA): TGCAGCGTGGGGACATATTACACCGGGGAGCTGTTTTTT. It codes for CSVGTYYTGELFF.

This clone showed up just a few times. V and J are TRBV9 and TRBJ1-1; 7 bases agree with TRBD1. The CDR3 has 13 amino acids. Germline V gene data show CDR1 as SGDLS and CDR2 as YYNGEE. The junction had 6 bases not matched to a gene; V was cut back by 4 bases and J by 6 bases. In DNA, the CDR3 is TGTGCCAGCAGCATCAGACAGGGCGCTGAAGCTTTCTTT. Protein: CASSIRQGAEAFF.

This clone was picked up a small number of times. J is TRBJ1-5 and V is TRBV18, with D possibly TRBD1 on 5 matching bases. CDR3 size: 16 residues. Germline CDR1 is KGHSH and CDR2 is LQKENI. Trimming removed 2 bases at V and 7 bases at J, with 18 bases between. CDR3 sequence: CASSPRSGREGQPQHF. The DNA for the CDR3 is TGTGCCAGCTCACCAAGGAGTGGCAGGGAAGGACAGCCCCAGCATTTT.

The genes are TRBV18 and TRBJ2-3; 9 nucleotides agree with TRBD1. The CDR3 is 14 amino acids. The V gene's germline CDR1 is KGHSH and CDR2 LQKENI. V lost 3 bases and J lost 5; bases outside the gene matches: 3. The CDR3 sequence is CASSPGTGRDTQYF. In nucleotides, the CDR3 is TGTGCCAGCTCACCGGGGACAGGGAGAGATACGCAGTATTTT.

The chain recombines TRBV7-2 with TRBJ2-5, with TRBD2 matching 8 bases. The germline CDR1 and CDR2 sequences are SGHTA and FQGNSA. The CDR3 sequence is 15 residues long. V lost 0 bases and J lost 5; bases outside the gene matches: 5. The DNA for the CDR3 is TGTGCCAGCAGCTTAGCAGCGGGAGAAGTGGAGACCCAGTACTTC. Amino acids: CASSLAAGEVETQYF.

V is TRBV25-1 and J is TRBJ2-7, with 9 bases fitting TRBD1. CDR3 length equals 18 residues. Looked up from germline, CDR1 is MGHDK and CDR2 is SYGVNS. J was trimmed by 1 base and V by 4 bases; bases with no gene match: 14. The CDR3, as DNA: TGTGCCAGCAGTGGGGTGACAGGGGGAAGTTGGGGGTCCTACGAGCAGTACTTC. Its protein is CASSGVTGGSWGSYEQYF.

Only a few counts were recorded for this clone. V gene TRBV7-2 combines with J gene TRBJ2-1; possible D gene TRBD1, 6 bases. Trimming shortened V by 2 bases and J by 5 bases, and 10 bases separated the two germline ends. Germline CDR1 and CDR2: SGHTA and FQGNSA. The CDR3 consists of 14 residues. The chain's CDR3 is CASSLQAGDNEQFF. The CDR3 DNA reads TGTGCCAGCAGCTTACAAGCAGGGGACAATGAGCAGTTCTTC.

V is TRBV7-3 and J is TRBJ2-3; 9 bases match TRBD2. V was clipped by 0 bases and J by 5 bases; unmatched bases: 3. CDR1 and CDR2 from the germline V gene are SGHTA and FQGTGA. This CDR3 contains 15 residues. The CDR3 is CASSLTSGRQDTQYF. DNA for the CDR3: TGTGCCAGCAGCTTAACTAGCGGGAGACAAGATACGCAGTATTTT.

The V call is TRBV11-2, the J call TRBJ2-3; 11 bases match TRBD2. J was trimmed by 0 bases and V by 5 bases; bases with no gene match: 7. CDR1 and CDR2 from the germline V gene are SGHAT and FQNNGV. CDR3 length: 17 amino acids. In nucleotides, the CDR3 is TGTGCCAGCAGCCTCTTAGGGACTAGCGGAAGCACAGATACGCAGTATTTT. Translation gives CASSLLGTSGSTDTQYF.

With respect to this clone: The junction departs from germline at one end; a sequencing error may be responsible. This chain's CDR3 is CASSLDGLAGVHEQFF. The CDR3 DNA follows: TGTGCTAGCAGCTTAGACGGACTAGCGGGAGTCCATGAGCAGTTCTTC. The V and J genes are TRBV7-7 and TRBJ2-1; TRBD2 matches 13 bases. CDR1 SSHAT and CDR2 FNYEAQ come from the germline V gene (reference sequence). The CDR3 loop spans 16 amino acids.

The chain recombines TRBV2 with TRBJ1-5, with 7 nucleotides matching TRBD1. The germline gives CDR1 SNHLY, CDR2 FYNNEI. V lost 6 bases to trimming and J lost 8 bases; unmatched junction nucleotides: 7. The CDR3 is made up of 13 amino acids. The CDR3 reads CASRIQGFEPQHF. The CDR3 DNA follows: TGTGCCAGCAGGATACAGGGGTTTGAGCCCCAGCATTTT. The whole variable domain, remainder taken from reference TRBV2 and TRBJ1-5, is EPEVTQTPSHQVTQMGQEVILRCVPISNHLYFYWYRQILGQKVEFLVSFYNNEISEKSEIFDDQFSVERPDGSNFTLKIRSTKLEDSAMYFCASRIQGFEPQHFGDGTRLSIL.

This clone turned up a few times. The chain links TRBV4-3 to TRBJ2-7; 7 bases match TRBD2. V dropped 1 base and J dropped 2; count of bases not matched to a gene: 11. This CDR3 comprises 17 residues. CDR1 LGHNA and CDR2 YSLEER come from the germline V gene. CDR3 residues: CASSQVSYRDYPYEQYF. The CDR3 region has the DNA TGCGCCAGCAGCCAAGTATCCTACCGGGACTATCCCTACGAGCAGTACTTC.

The rearrangement uses TRBV6-5 and TRBJ2-2; 10 bases map to TRBD1. The CDR3 sequence is 16 residues long. Germline V gives CDR1 MNHEY, CDR2 SVGAGI. V dropped 4 bases and J dropped 4; count of bases not matched to a gene: 6. CDR3 sequence: CASSSGTGVSTGELFF. CDR3 nucleotides: TGTGCCAGCAGTTCCGGGACAGGGGTTAGCACCGGGGAGCTGTTTTTT.

The CDR3 here is CSVSLAGDGEQYF. CDR3 nucleotide sequence: TGCAGCGTTTCTCTGGCGGGAGATGGTGAGCAGTACTTC. The chain links TRBV29-1 to TRBJ2-7; TRBD2 matches at 7 bases. With V trimmed by 5 bases and J by 7 bases, 11 bases remained unmatched. CDR1 and CDR2 from the germline V gene are SQVTM and ANQGSEA. This CDR3 comprises 13 residues.

This chain links TRBV29-1 with TRBJ1-1, with D possibly TRBD1 on 6 matching bases. CDR1 is SQVTM, CDR2 ANQGSEA, per germline. Trimming stripped 3 bases from V and 6 bases from J, with 14 bases between. The CDR3 totals 13 residues. Written as DNA, the CDR3 is TGCAGCGTTGACGGGGGGCTGGCCGCTGAAGCTTTCTTT. This encodes CSVDGGLAAEAFF. The complete variable domain, with remaining parts taken from reference TRBV29-1 and TRBJ1-1, reads SAVISQKPSRDICQRGTSLTIQCQVDSQVTMMFWYRQQPGQSLTLIATANQGSEATYESGFVIDKFPISRPNLTFSTLTVSNMSPEDSSIYLCSVDGGLAAEAFFGQGTRLTVV.

This clone occurred a few times. The V call is TRBV6-5, the J call TRBJ1-2; D call uncertain. CDR1 MNHEY and CDR2 SVGAGI come from the germline V gene. This CDR3 comprises 14 residues. Trimming stripped 0 bases from V and 2 bases from J, with 7 bases between. The CDR3 protein is CASSYSSGNYGYTF. The CDR3 nucleotides read TGTGCCAGCAGTTACTCGAGCGGGAACTATGGCTACACCTTC.

The chain employs TRBV9 and TRBJ1-1, with D perhaps matching TRBD1 (6 bases). The germline CDR1 and CDR2 sequences are SGDLS and YYNGEE. V lost 4 bases to trimming and J lost 4 bases, with 17 bases between them. This CDR3 has 15 amino acids. The DNA for the CDR3 is TGTGCCAGCAGCCCGATACAGGGAGTCGTCACTGAAGCTTTCTTT. This translates into CASSPIQGVVTEAFF.

This clone came up a few times. The chain carries TRBV25-1 and TRBJ2-1; 8 bases map to TRBD2. The CDR3 extends over 16 amino acids. With 3 bases clipped from V and 1 base from J, the junction kept 5 bases outside the gene matches. Germline CDR1 MGHDK, CDR2 SYGVNS. CDR3 protein: CASSESGSRSYNEQFF. In nucleotides, the CDR3 is TGTGCCAGCAGTGAGAGCGGGAGTAGGTCCTACAATGAGCAGTTCTTC.

This chain links TRBV6-5 with TRBJ2-7; 8 nucleotides line up with TRBD1. V was clipped by 6 bases and J by 6 bases; unmatched bases: 13. CDR3 length: 15 amino acids. CDR1 MNHEY and CDR2 SVGAGI come from the germline V gene. The CDR3 sequence is CASRSAGTGAIEQYF. The CDR3 DNA reads as TGTGCCAGCAGATCCGCGGGGACAGGCGCTATCGAGCAGTACTTC.

This clone appeared a few times. The rearrangement links TRBV29-1 to TRBJ2-1; TRBD2 matches 10 bases. The germline CDR1 and CDR2 sequences are SQVTM and ANQGSEA. V shed 3 bases and J 0 bases; nucleotides not matched to a gene: 5. The CDR3 loop spans 16 amino acids. The CDR3, as DNA: TGCAGCGTTGAGCCTAGCGGGAGCCCCTCCTACAATGAGCAGTTCTTC. This sequence encodes CSVEPSGSPSYNEQFF.

The chain joins TRBV7-3 to TRBJ2-2, with D possibly matching TRBD1 (6 bases). The CDR3 has 14 amino acids. The V and J ends lost 5 bases and 6 bases respectively, with 13 bases between them. Germline assignment: CDR1 SGHTA and CDR2 FQGTGA. The CDR3 reads CASSRTEPPGELFF. The CDR3 DNA is TGTGCCAGCAGCCGGACAGAGCCTCCCGGGGAGCTGTTTTTT. Drawing the rest from reference TRBV7-3 and TRBJ2-2, the complete variable domain is GAGVSQTPSNKVTEKGKYVELRCDPISGHTALYWYRQSLGQGPEFLIYFQGTGAADDSGLPNDRFFAVRPEGSVSTLKIQRTERGDSAVYLCASSRTEPPGELFFGEGSRLTVL.